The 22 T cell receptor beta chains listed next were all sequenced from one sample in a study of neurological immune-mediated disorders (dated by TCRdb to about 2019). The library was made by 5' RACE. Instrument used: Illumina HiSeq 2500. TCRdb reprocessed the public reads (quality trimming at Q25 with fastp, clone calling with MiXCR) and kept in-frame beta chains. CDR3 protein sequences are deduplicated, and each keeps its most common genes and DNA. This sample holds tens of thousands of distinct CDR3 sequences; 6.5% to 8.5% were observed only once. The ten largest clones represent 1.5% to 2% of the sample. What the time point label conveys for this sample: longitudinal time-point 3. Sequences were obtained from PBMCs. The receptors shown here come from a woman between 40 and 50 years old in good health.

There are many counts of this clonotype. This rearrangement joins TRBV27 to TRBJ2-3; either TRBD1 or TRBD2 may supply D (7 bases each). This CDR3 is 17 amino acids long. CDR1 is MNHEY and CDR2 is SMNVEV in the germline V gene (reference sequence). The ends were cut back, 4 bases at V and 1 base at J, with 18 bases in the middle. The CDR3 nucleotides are TGTGCCAGCAGTTCCCTCGAGGGAGGGGGCGGCACAGATACGCAGTATTTT. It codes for CASSSLEGGGGTDTQYF.

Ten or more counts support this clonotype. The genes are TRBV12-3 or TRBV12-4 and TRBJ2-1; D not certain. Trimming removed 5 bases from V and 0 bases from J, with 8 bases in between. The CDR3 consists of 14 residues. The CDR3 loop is CASSEMSSYNEQFF. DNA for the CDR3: TGTGCCAGCAGTGAGATGAGCTCCTACAATGAGCAGTTCTTC.

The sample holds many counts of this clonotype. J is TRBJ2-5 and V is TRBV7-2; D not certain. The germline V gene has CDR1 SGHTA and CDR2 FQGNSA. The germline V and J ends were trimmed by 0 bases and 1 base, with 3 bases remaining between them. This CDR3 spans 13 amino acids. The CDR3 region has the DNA TGTGCCAGCAGCTTAGCGCCCCAAGAGACCCAGTACTTC. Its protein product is CASSLAPQETQYF. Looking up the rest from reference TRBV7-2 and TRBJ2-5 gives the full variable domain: GAGVSQSPSNKVTEKGKDVELRCDPISGHTALYWYRQSLGQGLEFLIYFQGNSAPDKSGLPSDRFSAERTGGSVSTLTIQRTQQEDSAVYLCASSLAPQETQYFGPGTRLLVL.

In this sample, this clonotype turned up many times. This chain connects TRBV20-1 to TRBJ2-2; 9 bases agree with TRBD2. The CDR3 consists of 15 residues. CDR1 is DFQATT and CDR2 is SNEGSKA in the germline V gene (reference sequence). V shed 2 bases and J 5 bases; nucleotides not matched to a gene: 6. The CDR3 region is CSARNSGRETGELFF. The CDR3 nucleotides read TGCAGTGCTAGAAATAGCGGGAGAGAAACCGGGGAGCTGTTTTTT.

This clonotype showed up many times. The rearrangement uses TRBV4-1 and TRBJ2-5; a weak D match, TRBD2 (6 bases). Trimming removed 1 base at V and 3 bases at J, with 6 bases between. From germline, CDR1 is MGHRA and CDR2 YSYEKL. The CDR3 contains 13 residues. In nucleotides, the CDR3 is TGCGCCAGCAGCCAAGCGGGGGAAGAGACCCAGTACTTC. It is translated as CASSQAGEETQYF.

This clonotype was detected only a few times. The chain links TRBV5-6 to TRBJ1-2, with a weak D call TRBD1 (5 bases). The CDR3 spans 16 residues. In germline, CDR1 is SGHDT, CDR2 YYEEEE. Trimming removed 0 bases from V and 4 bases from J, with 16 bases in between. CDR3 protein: CASSLGRGRPSYGYTF. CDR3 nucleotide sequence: TGTGCCAGCAGCTTGGGGAGGGGACGCCCCTCCTATGGCTACACCTTC.

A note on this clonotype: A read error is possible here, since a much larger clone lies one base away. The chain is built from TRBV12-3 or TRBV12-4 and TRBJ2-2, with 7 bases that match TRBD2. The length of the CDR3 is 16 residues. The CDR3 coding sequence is TGTGACAGCAGTTTTTTTGGCGGGAGTAACACCGGGGAGCTGTTTTTT. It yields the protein CDSSFFGGSNTGELFF.

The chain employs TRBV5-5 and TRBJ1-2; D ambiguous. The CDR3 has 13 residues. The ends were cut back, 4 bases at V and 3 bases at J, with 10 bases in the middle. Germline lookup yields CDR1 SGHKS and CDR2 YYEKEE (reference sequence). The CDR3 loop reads CASSLSYDYGYTF. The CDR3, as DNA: TGTGCCAGCAGCCTCTCCTACGACTATGGCTACACCTTC.

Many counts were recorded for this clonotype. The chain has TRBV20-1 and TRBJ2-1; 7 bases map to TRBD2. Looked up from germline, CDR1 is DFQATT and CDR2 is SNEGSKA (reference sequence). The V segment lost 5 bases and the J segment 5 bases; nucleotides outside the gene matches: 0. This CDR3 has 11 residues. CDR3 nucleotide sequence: TGCAGTGCTGGGACTAACAATGAGCAGTTCTTC. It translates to CSAGTNNEQFF.

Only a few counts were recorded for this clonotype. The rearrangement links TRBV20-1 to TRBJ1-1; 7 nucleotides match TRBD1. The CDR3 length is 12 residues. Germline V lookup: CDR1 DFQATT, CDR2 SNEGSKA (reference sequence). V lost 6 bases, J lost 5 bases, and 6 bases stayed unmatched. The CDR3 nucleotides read TGCAGTGCGAACAGGGGAAGTACTGAAGCTTTCTTT. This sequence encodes CSANRGSTEAFF.

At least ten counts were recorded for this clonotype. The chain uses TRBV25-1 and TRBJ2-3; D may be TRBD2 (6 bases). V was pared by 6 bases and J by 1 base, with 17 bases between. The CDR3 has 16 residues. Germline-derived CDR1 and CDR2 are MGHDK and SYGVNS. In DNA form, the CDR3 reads TGTGCCAGCAGCGAGTGGCGGGACCCCCGCACAGATACGCAGTATTTT. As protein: CASSEWRDPRTDTQYF.

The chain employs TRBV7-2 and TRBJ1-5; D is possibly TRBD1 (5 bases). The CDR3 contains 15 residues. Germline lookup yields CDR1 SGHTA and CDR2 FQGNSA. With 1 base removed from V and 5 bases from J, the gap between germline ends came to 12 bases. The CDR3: CASSLDGGTYQPQHF. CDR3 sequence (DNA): TGTGCCAGCAGCTTAGACGGAGGGACCTATCAGCCCCAGCATTTT.

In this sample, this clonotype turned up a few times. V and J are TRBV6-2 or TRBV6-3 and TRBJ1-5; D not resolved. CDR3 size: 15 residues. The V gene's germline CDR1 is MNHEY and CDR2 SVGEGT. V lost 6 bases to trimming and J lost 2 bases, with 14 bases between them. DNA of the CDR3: TGTGCCAGCAGAGCCCCCGCAGCAGGCAATCAGCCCCAGCATTTT. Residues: CASRAPAAGNQPQHF.

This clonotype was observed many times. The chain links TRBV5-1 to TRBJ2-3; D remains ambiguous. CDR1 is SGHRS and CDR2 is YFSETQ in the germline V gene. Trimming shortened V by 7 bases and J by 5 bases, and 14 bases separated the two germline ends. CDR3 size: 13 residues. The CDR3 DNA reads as TGCGCCAGCTCCTCCCCGTGGGGAGATACGCAGTATTTT. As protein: CASSSPWGDTQYF. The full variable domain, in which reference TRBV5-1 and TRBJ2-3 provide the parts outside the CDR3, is KAGVTQTPRYLIKTRGQQVTLSCSPISGHRSVSWYQQTPGQGLQFLFEYFSETQRNKGNFPGRFSGRQFSNSRSEMNVSTLELGDSALYLCASSSPWGDTQYFGPGTRLTVL.

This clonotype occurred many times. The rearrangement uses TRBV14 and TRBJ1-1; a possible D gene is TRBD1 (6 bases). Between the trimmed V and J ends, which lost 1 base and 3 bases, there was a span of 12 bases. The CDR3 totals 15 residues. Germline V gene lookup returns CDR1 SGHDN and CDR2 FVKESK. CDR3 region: CASSQVGGWHTEAFF. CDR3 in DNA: TGTGCCAGCAGCCAAGTGGGGGGCTGGCACACTGAAGCTTTCTTT. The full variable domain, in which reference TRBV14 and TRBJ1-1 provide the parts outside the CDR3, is EAGVTQFPSHSVIEKGQTVTLRCDPISGHDNLYWYRRVMGKEIKFLLHFVKESKQDESGMPNNRFLAERTGGTYSTLKVQPAELEDSGVYFCASSQVGGWHTEAFFGQGTRLTVV.

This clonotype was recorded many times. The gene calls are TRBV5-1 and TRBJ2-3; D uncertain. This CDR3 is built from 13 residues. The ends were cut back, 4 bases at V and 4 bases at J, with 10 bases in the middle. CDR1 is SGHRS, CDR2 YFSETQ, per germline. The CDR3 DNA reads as TGCGCCAGCAGCATTGGGCCCCCAGATACGCAGTATTTT. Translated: CASSIGPPDTQYF.

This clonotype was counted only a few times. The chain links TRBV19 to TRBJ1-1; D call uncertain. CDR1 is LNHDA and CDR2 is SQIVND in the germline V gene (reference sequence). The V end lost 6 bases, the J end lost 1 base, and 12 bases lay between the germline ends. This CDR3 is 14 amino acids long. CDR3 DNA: TGTGCCAGTAGGAATTATTTCGGGAACACTGAAGCTTTCTTT. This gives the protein CASRNYFGNTEAFF.

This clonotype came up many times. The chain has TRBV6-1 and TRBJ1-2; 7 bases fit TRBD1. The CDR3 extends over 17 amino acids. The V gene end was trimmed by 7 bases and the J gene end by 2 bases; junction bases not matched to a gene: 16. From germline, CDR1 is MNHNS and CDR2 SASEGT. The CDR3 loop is CASTLWDRAVGNYGYTF. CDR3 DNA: TGTGCCAGCACCCTCTGGGACAGAGCTGTAGGGAACTATGGCTACACCTTC.

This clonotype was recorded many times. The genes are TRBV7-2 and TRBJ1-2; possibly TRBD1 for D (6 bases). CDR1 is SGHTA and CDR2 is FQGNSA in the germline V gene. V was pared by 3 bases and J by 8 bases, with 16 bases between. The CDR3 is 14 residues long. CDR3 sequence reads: CASSFDLRDIGYTF. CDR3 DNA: TGTGCCAGCAGCTTCGATCTTCGGGACATCGGCTACACCTTC. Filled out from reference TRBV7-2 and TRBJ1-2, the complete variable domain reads GAGVSQSPSNKVTEKGKDVELRCDPISGHTALYWYRQSLGQGLEFLIYFQGNSAPDKSGLPSDRFSAERTGGSVSTLTIQRTQQEDSAVYLCASSFDLRDIGYTFGSGTRLTVV.

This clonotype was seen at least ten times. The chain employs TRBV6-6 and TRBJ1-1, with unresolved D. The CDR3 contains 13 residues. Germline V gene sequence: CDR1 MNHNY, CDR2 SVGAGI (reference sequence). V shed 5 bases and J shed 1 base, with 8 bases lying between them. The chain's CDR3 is CASSIGRNTEAFF. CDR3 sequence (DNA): TGTGCCAGCAGTATCGGGAGGAACACTGAAGCTTTCTTT.

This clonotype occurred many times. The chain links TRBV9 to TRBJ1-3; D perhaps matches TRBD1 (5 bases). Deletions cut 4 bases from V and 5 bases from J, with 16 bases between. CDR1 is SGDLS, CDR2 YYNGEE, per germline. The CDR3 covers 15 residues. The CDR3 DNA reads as TGTGCCAGCAGCCCACTGGGGGTCATGCGAAACACCATATATTTT. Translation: CASSPLGVMRNTIYF.

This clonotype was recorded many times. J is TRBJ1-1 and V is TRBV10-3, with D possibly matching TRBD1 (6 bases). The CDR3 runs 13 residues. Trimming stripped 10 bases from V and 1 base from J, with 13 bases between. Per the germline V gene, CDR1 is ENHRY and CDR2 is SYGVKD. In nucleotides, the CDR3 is TGTGCCACCGCAGGGGTGGCGAACACTGAAGCTTTCTTT. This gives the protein CATAGVANTEAFF.